Listed here are 8 T cell receptor beta chains from one sample, sequenced in a study of PD-L1 blockade in urothelial cancer. Sequenced by immunoSEQ multiplex PCR; TCRdb stores in-frame clones only, minus some. This table holds tens of thousands of clones, roughly 78% found once. Sample: PBMCs, taken around atezolizumab (anti-PD-L1) treatment. These receptors were obtained from a man between 65 and 79 years old with urothelial cancer.

This chain connects TRBV6-1 to TRBJ2-1; tentative D call: TRBD1 (6 bases). Trimming removed 2 bases from V and 7 bases from J, with 15 bases in between. The CDR3 has 15 amino acids. The germline CDR1 and CDR2 sequences are MNHNS and SASEGT. Here the CDR3 reads CASSESQGRGNEQFF. In nucleotides, the CDR3 is TGTGCCAGCAGTGAATCACAGGGAAGGGGGAATGAGCAGTTCTTC.

This clone has just one count. CDR3 sequence (DNA): TGTGCCAGTAGTATCCCGGGACAGGGGGACTATGGCTACACCTTC. Amino acids: CASSIPGQGDYGYTF. The rearrangement links TRBV19 to TRBJ1-2, with 11 bases that match TRBD1. This CDR3 region has 15 residues. CDR1 and CDR2 (germline): LNHDA, SQIVND (reference sequence). J was trimmed by 3 bases and V by 3 bases; bases with no gene match: 3.

The chain employs TRBV11-2 and TRBJ2-3, with 12 nucleotides matching TRBD2. The V gene end was trimmed by 2 bases and the J gene end by 2 bases; junction bases not matched to a gene: 5. CDR3 size: 17 residues. CDR1 SGHAT and CDR2 FQNNGV come from the germline V gene. The CDR3 DNA sequence: TGTGCCAGCAGCTTAAGACTAGCGGGAGAGCTCACAGATACGCAGTATTTT. Protein sequence: CASSLRLAGELTDTQYF.

The chain carries TRBV29-1 and TRBJ2-7; D is possibly TRBD2 (5 bases). V was trimmed by 7 bases and J by 6 bases, leaving 13 bases between them. Germline V gene sequence: CDR1 SQVTM, CDR2 ANQGSEA. The CDR3 spans 11 residues. CDR3 region: CSAAAGGEQYF. The CDR3 region has the DNA TGCAGCGCTGCCGCCGGAGGCGAGCAGTACTTC.

Only a few counts were recorded for this clone. This chain links TRBV9 with TRBJ1-1; D perhaps matches TRBD1 (5 bases). Trimming pared 0 bases from V and 6 bases from J, leaving 9 bases between. The CDR3 covers 13 residues. Looked up from germline, CDR1 is SGDLS and CDR2 is YYNGEE. CDR3 in DNA: TGTGCCAGCAGCGTAGTTGGAGGGGCTGAAGCTTTCTTT. Protein: CASSVVGGAEAFF.

The V gene is TRBV28, the J gene TRBJ2-6, with 8 nucleotides matching TRBD1. V dropped 4 bases and J dropped 2; count of bases not matched to a gene: 1. Germline-derived CDR1 and CDR2 are MDHEN and SYDVKM. The CDR3 runs to 15 residues. Written as DNA, the CDR3 is TGTGCCAGCAGTTCAGGGGGCGCTGGGGCCAACGTCCTGACTTTC. Its protein is CASSSGGAGANVLTF. The full variable domain, rest sourced from reference TRBV28 and TRBJ2-6, is DVKVTQSSRYLVKRTGEKVFLECVQDMDHENMFWYRQDPGLGLRLIYFSYDVKMKEKGDIPEGYSVSREKKERFSLILESASTNQTSMYLCASSSGGAGANVLTFGAGSRLTVL.

This chain links TRBV7-8 with TRBJ1-4; TRBD1 aligns across 8 bases. This CDR3 is 20 amino acids long. From germline, CDR1 is SGHVS and CDR2 FQNEAQ. Trimming at V came to 0 bases and at J to 0 bases, leaving 12 bases not matched to a gene. CDR3 sequence reads: CASSLARWQGALTTNEKLFF. CDR3 DNA: TGTGCCAGCAGCTTAGCAAGATGGCAGGGGGCGTTGACAACTAATGAAAAACTGTTTTTT.

The chain joins TRBV7-2 to TRBJ2-1; 11 bases line up with TRBD2. Unmatched junction bases numbered 9, after V lost 4 bases and J lost 10 bases. This CDR3 spans 15 amino acids. The germline gives CDR1 SGHTA, CDR2 FQGNSA. This chain's CDR3 is CASSSVAGGSQEQFF. The CDR3 bases are TGTGCCAGCAGCTCCGTAGCGGGGGGGAGCCAGGAGCAGTTCTTC.